Listed below are T cell receptor beta chains from one sample, sequenced in a study of spatial heterogeneity in lung cancer. From the 5' RACE reads, TCRdb called clonotypes with MiXCR, one entry per CDR3 protein. The repertoire has roughly 70,000 distinct CDR3 sequences, approximately 8.9% of them found once; the top ten carry around 1.9%. The sample was PBMCs, taken at follow-up. Receptors originate from a female donor with early-stage non-small cell lung cancer. The CDR3 runs from the conserved cysteine through the conserved F or W. Each record gives: CDR3 protein, clone size, V gene. Only part of the rows carry a size: once, few, many, or a class if the clone is expanded.

CSALTGVLRSYEQYF | NA | TRBV20-1
CASRRTSGNTIYF | many | TRBV27
CASSYAGTGEDEQYF | NA | TRBV6-5
CASSFGHNTDTQYF | NA | TRBV5-1
CASSQDLDRVIVDEQFF | many | TRBV3-1
CASSFNQFYGYTF | NA | TRBV11-2
CASSIEGAGANVLTF | NA | TRBV19
CSVGDRAATEAFF | many | TRBV29-1
CASSTRYQSSYNEQFF | many | TRBV5-1
CASSPTRTQYF | few | TRBV7-9